One and the same sample provided the 25 T cell receptor beta chains below, sequenced in a study of CD8 T cells in ankylosing spondylitis. General study findings and limits: Ankylosing spondylitis blood seemed to carry a telltale TCR beta motif made of roughly 8 highly homologous variants.

TCRdb re-called the 5' RACE reads through MiXCR, storing one row per CDR3 protein. The table has about 130,000 distinct CDR3 sequences, more than 15% seen once; the top ten hold 30% to 35%. Their antigen targets remain unknown. Sequenced: blood, either unsorted or a sorted T cell fraction (not recorded which). The origin of the receptors is a male donor with ankylosing spondylitis.

J is TRBJ2-7 and V is TRBV7-8, with 8 bases that match TRBD1. Germline CDR1 SGHVS, CDR2 FQNEAQ. Losses at the gene ends were 5 bases for V and 6 bases for J; bases not matched to a gene: 12. The CDR3 totals 15 residues. The CDR3 region has the DNA TGTGCCAGCAGCCCTCGCCGGACAGGGTTGTTCGAGCAGTACTTC. Protein sequence: CASSPRRTGLFEQYF. The full variable domain, rest sourced from reference TRBV7-8 and TRBJ2-7, is GAGVSQSPRYKVAKRGQDVALRCDPISGHVSLFWYQQALGQGPEFLTYFQNEAQLDKSGLPSDRFFAERPEGSVSTLKIQRTQQEDSAVYLCASSPRRTGLFEQYFGPGTRLTVT.

This clonotype turned up a few times. This sequence joins TRBV2 and TRBJ2-5; 7 bases line up with TRBD1. The length of the CDR3 is 14 residues. V shed 5 bases, J shed 0 bases, and the junction held 3 bases outside the gene matches. The V gene's germline CDR1 is SNHLY and CDR2 FYNNEI. CDR3 in DNA: TGTGCCAGCAGTCCGGGACAGAACCAAGAGACCCAGTACTTC. Residues: CASSPGQNQETQYF.

This clonotype was picked up a small number of times. The chain uses TRBV9 and TRBJ2-1; 10 bases match TRBD2. Germline loops: CDR1 SGDLS, CDR2 YYNGEE. V lost 7 bases and J lost 9; bases outside the gene matches: 7. The CDR3 is made up of 13 amino acids. The CDR3 region is CASAAGGKSEQFF. The DNA of the CDR3 is TGTGCCAGCGCAGCGGGAGGGAAGAGTGAGCAGTTCTTC.

The CDR3 reads CASSAGQGYSYEQYF. The CDR3 DNA follows: TGTGCCAGTAGCGCGGGACAGGGGTATTCCTACGAGCAGTACTTC. The chain recombines TRBV19 with TRBJ2-7; 10 bases are a match to TRBD1. The CDR3 is 15 residues long. V shed 6 bases and J 1 base; nucleotides not matched to a gene: 6. The germline CDR1 and CDR2 sequences are LNHDA and SQIVND (reference sequence).

The rearrangement links TRBV4-2 to TRBJ2-7; D not certain. CDR1 is LGHNA, CDR2 YNFKEQ, per germline. The CDR3 totals 13 residues. The V end lost 2 bases, the J end lost 6 bases, and 11 bases lay between the germline ends. Written as DNA, the CDR3 is TGTGCCAGCAGCCAACGAATGGGTTTCGAGCAGTACTTC. It specifies CASSQRMGFEQYF.

This clonotype showed up many times. V and J are TRBV29-1 and TRBJ2-7; D unclear. V lost 5 bases and J lost 6, with 8 bases in between. CDR1 SQVTM and CDR2 ANQGSEA come from the germline V gene. The CDR3 loop spans 10 amino acids. CDR3 sequence: CSVTDSEQYF. CDR3 coding DNA: TGCAGCGTTACTGATTCCGAGCAGTACTTC.

This sequence joins TRBV9 and TRBJ1-2, with 8 positions matching TRBD1. The CDR3 is 11 amino acids. Per the germline V gene, CDR1 is SGDLS and CDR2 is YYNGEE. Losses at the gene ends were 9 bases for V and 7 bases for J; bases not matched to a gene: 5. CDR3 bases: TGTGCCACCAGGGGGCTGGGTGGCTACACCTTC. Amino acids: CATRGLGGYTF.

This sequence joins TRBV10-1 and TRBJ2-1, with 7 bases that match TRBD2. After removal of 2 bases from V and 9 bases from J, the junction contained 10 bases not matched to a gene. This CDR3 region has 15 residues. Germline-derived CDR1 and CDR2 are WNHNN and SYGVQD (reference sequence). The CDR3 is CASSEGGGGGFEQFF. CDR3 DNA: TGCGCCAGCAGTGAGGGGGGTGGGGGGGGGTTTGAGCAGTTCTTC.

This clonotype was counted a few times. The chain combines TRBV25-1 with TRBJ1-1; the D gene is possibly TRBD1 (5 bases). Trimming took off 5 bases at V and 0 bases at J, with 7 bases between the two ends. CDR1 is MGHDK, CDR2 SYGVNS, per germline. The CDR3 is 13 residues long. CDR3 DNA sequence: TGTGCCAGCAGTTGGGGGGTGAACACTGAAGCTTTCTTT. This sequence encodes CASSWGVNTEAFF.

This clonotype was seen only a few times. The J gene is TRBJ2-2, the V gene TRBV29-1; D could derive from TRBD1 or TRBD2 (5 bases each). V lost 2 bases to trimming and J lost 2 bases, with 12 bases between them. CDR3 length: 15 amino acids. Germline assignment: CDR1 SQVTM and CDR2 ANQGSEA. The CDR3 loop reads CSVEKGTLNTGELFF. Written as DNA, the CDR3 is TGCAGCGTTGAAAAGGGGACCCTTAACACCGGGGAGCTGTTTTTT.

This clonotype was picked up a small number of times. The chain links TRBV28 to TRBJ1-5; D is uncertain. The CDR3 has 14 residues. From germline, CDR1 is MDHEN and CDR2 SYDVKM. V shed 5 bases and J shed 3 bases, with 11 bases lying between them. This CDR3 is CASSTSGLNQPQHF. The CDR3 nucleotides read TGTGCCAGCAGTACCTCCGGGCTCAATCAGCCCCAGCATTTT. Full variable domain (outside the CDR3, taken from reference TRBV28 and TRBJ1-5): DVKVTQSSRYLVKRTGEKVFLECVQDMDHENMFWYRQDPGLGLRLIYFSYDVKMKEKGDIPEGYSVSREKKERFSLILESASTNQTSMYLCASSTSGLNQPQHFGDGTRLSIL.

This chain's CDR3 is CASSLSLASEQFF. In DNA form, the CDR3 reads TGTGCCAGCAGTTTATCCCTAGCATCTGAGCAGTTCTTC. The V call is TRBV27, the J call TRBJ2-1; tentative D call: TRBD2 (5 bases). Trimming left V 0 bases short and J 9 bases short, with 9 bases between. CDR1 and CDR2 (germline): MNHEY, SMNVEV (reference sequence). The CDR3 is 13 amino acids.

The chain recombines TRBV27 with TRBJ2-1, with TRBD1 matching 8 bases. Losses at the gene ends were 7 bases for V and 2 bases for J; bases not matched to a gene: 7. The CDR3 spans 15 residues. Germline V gives CDR1 MNHEY, CDR2 SMNVEV (reference sequence). The CDR3 here is CASILGTGAYNEQFF. The CDR3 DNA reads TGTGCCAGCATTCTGGGGACAGGAGCCTACAATGAGCAGTTCTTC.

The chain combines TRBV7-9 with TRBJ2-7; tentatively, D is TRBD2 (7 bases). V lost 4 bases, J lost 0 bases, and 10 bases lay in between. Germline CDR1 SEHNR, CDR2 FQNEAQ (reference sequence). CDR3 length equals 14 residues. In DNA, the CDR3 is TGTGCCAGCAGCTGGGGGGGCCGCTCCTACGAGCAGTACTTC. Translating gives CASSWGGRSYEQYF.

This clonotype has more than one count but fewer than ten. The CDR3 coding sequence is TGCAGTGCTAGCGTAGCGGGTTACTCCTACGAGCAGTACTTC. Residues: CSASVAGYSYEQYF. The gene calls are TRBV20-1 and TRBJ2-7; TRBD2 matches at 7 bases. The V gene's germline CDR1 is DFQATT and CDR2 SNEGSKA (reference sequence). The CDR3 consists of 14 residues. The trim removed 3 bases at V and 0 bases at J, leaving 5 bases unmatched.

The chain is built from TRBV28 and TRBJ1-5; D unresolved. Germline V gene sequence: CDR1 MDHEN, CDR2 SYDVKM. V dropped 5 bases and J dropped 3 bases, with 17 bases sitting between them. This CDR3 contains 16 residues. CDR3 sequence (DNA): TGTGCCAGCAGTGTACGATCTGCGCCGTACAATCAGCCCCAGCATTTT. It codes for CASSVRSAPYNQPQHF.

V gene TRBV28 combines with J gene TRBJ2-4; D is perhaps TRBD1 (5 bases). Per the germline V gene, CDR1 is MDHEN and CDR2 is SYDVKM. Trimming left V 3 bases short and J 1 base short, with 10 bases between. This CDR3 region has 15 residues. For the CDR3, the DNA is TGTGCCAGCAGTTTCCTGGACACTGCCAAAAACATTCAGTACTTC. It encodes CASSFLDTAKNIQYF.

This clonotype was seen a handful of times. This chain connects TRBV7-9 to TRBJ1-2; maybe TRBD1 (5 bases). V gave up 0 bases and J gave up 8 bases, with 7 bases separating them. Germline CDR1 SEHNR, CDR2 FQNEAQ (reference sequence). The CDR3 spans 12 residues. The CDR3 DNA follows: TGTGCCAGCAGCTTAGCCGGGGCGGGCTACACCTTC. It translates to CASSLAGAGYTF.

This clonotype was seen more than once but under ten times. The V call is TRBV2, the J call TRBJ2-7, with D uncertain. CDR1 and CDR2 from the germline V gene are SNHLY and FYNNEI. V lost 8 bases and J 3 bases, leaving 11 bases between the germline ends. There are 12 residues in the CDR3. The CDR3 spells CASHQSGYEQYF. CDR3 DNA sequence: TGTGCCAGCCATCAGTCCGGCTACGAGCAGTACTTC.

This chain links TRBV28 with TRBJ2-5; TRBD2 matches 7 bases. This CDR3 spans 14 amino acids. Germline lookup yields CDR1 MDHEN and CDR2 SYDVKM. With V trimmed by 3 bases and J by 0 bases, 1 base remained unmatched. Here the CDR3 reads CASSFLADQETQYF. CDR3 sequence (DNA): TGTGCCAGCAGTTTTCTAGCGGACCAAGAGACCCAGTACTTC.

With respect to this clonotype: The CDR3 ends on some other residue instead of the conserved phenylalanine or tryptophan, so this is likely a read error. The chain has TRBV13 and TRBJ2-1; weak D call: TRBD2 (5 bases). V lost 6 bases and J lost 0, with 12 bases in between. The germline CDR1 and CDR2 sequences are PRHDT and FYEKMQ (reference sequence). The CDR3 covers 15 residues. DNA of the CDR3: TGTGCCAGCAGTCTGGGAGCCAGCTCCTACAATGAGCAGTTCCTC. Translating it yields CASSLGASSYNEQFL.

The rearrangement joins TRBV20-1 to TRBJ2-1; D ambiguous. The CDR3 is made up of 15 amino acids. Germline CDR1 is DFQATT and CDR2 is SNEGSKA (reference sequence). V shed 2 bases and J shed 10 bases, with 21 bases lying between them. The CDR3 DNA reads as TGCAGTGCTAGATCAAGCCTGGCGAACCTCCGAGAGCAGTTCTTC. Translation: CSARSSLANLREQFF.

This clonotype has a count of ten or more. The J gene is TRBJ1-1, the V gene TRBV6-1; TRBD1 agrees at 8 bases. Germline values: CDR1 MNHNS, CDR2 SASEGT. The length of the CDR3 is 13 residues. Trimming took 7 bases from V and 2 from J; bases not matched to a gene: 3. The CDR3: CASTGQGNTEAFF. The CDR3 DNA reads TGTGCCAGCACTGGACAGGGTAACACTGAAGCTTTCTTT.

This clonotype has at least ten counts. This sequence joins TRBV7-9 and TRBJ1-5; D gene ambiguous. Per the germline V gene, CDR1 is SEHNR and CDR2 is FQNEAQ (reference sequence). The ends were cut back, 3 bases at V and 4 bases at J, with 7 bases in the middle. This CDR3 region has 13 residues. CDR3 bases: TGTGCCAGCAGCTTGGCCTCAAATCAGCCCCAGCATTTT. As protein: CASSLASNQPQHF.

The chain couples TRBV27 to TRBJ1-2, with D perhaps matching TRBD1 (6 bases). This CDR3 spans 15 amino acids. In germline, CDR1 is MNHEY, CDR2 SMNVEV (reference sequence). The V gene lost 4 bases and the J gene lost 4 bases, with 16 bases spanning the gap. CDR3 region: CASSSRGGQIYGYTF. CDR3 DNA: TGTGCCAGCAGTTCACGGGGGGGGCAAATCTATGGCTACACCTTC.